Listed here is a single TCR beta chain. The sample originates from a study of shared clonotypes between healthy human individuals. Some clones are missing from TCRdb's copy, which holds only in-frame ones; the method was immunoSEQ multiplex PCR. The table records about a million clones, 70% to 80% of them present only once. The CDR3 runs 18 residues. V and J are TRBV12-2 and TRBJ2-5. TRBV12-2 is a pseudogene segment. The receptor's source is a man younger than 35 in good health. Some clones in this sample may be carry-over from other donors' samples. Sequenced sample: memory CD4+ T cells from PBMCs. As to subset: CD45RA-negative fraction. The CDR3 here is CASRLATLGRALQETQYF. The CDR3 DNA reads TGTGCAAGTCGCTTAGCAACGTTGGGGCGGGCACTCCAAGAGACCCAGTACTTC.